This is a list of T cell receptor beta chains from one sample in a study of cytomegalovirus exposure and HLA in healthy donors. Clones were read by immunoSEQ multiplex PCR, and TCRdb kept only the in-frame ones, dropping some. The table lists 90,000 or so clones, around 96% of them singletons, with 0.78% in the top ten. The sequenced material came from PBMCs. These receptors were obtained from a man younger than 35 in good health and CMV-seronegative. Each CDR3 is given with its conserved first and last residue. The D gene is left open where the match is weak. Only some rows state a clone size, as once, few, many or a class for expanded clones.

abundance	j_gene	v_gene	d_gene	CDR3nt	CDR3aa
once	TRBJ2-7	TRBV6-1	TRBD2	TGTGCCAGCAGTGAATGGGGGGAGGGCGGCGGGTACGAGCAGTACTTC	CASSEWGEGGGYEQYF
NA	TRBJ1-2	TRBV6-5	NA	TGTGCCAGCAGTTACTCCCCCCGCAGTTCCTATGGCTACACCTTC	CASSYSPRSSYGYTF
NA	TRBJ2-2	TRBV6-1	NA	TGTGCCAGCAGGGGCAGGGAATGGGACACCGGGGAGCTGTTTTTT	CASRGREWDTGELFF
NA	TRBJ1-5	TRBV5-4	TRBD1	TGTGCCAGCAGCTTCATTCGGGACAGGGACAATCAGCCCCAGCATTTT	CASSFIRDRDNQPQHF
NA	TRBJ2-5	TRBV6-5	NA	TGTGCCAGCAGTTACCTGGCAGGGGCCTTACACGAGACCCAGTACTTC	CASSYLAGALHETQYF
NA	TRBJ2-1	TRBV20-1	TRBD2	TGCAGTGCTAAAACTAGCGGGAGGCTGATCTTC	CSAKTSGRLIF
NA	TRBJ2-1	TRBV19	TRBD2	TGTGCCAGTAGTATAACCTTTCCAGGATTAGCGGGAGTACGCAATGAGCAGTTCTTC	CASSITFPGLAGVRNEQFF
NA	TRBJ2-3	TRBV30	NA	TGTGCCTGGAGTACGCTAGTGATGGATCTAGATACGCAGTATTTT	CAWSTLVMDLDTQYF
NA	TRBJ1-3	TRBV10-2	NA	TGCGCCAGCAGTTTGCCAGGGAACCACATCTCTGGAAACACCATATATTTT	CASSLPGNHISGNTIYF
NA	TRBJ2-1	TRBV6-4	NA	TGTGCCAGGGGGTCCGGGACTGTCCCCTACAATGAGCAGTTCTTC	CARGSGTVPYNEQFF
NA	TRBJ2-7	TRBV5-4	TRBD1	TGTGCCAGCAGCTACCGGGACAGAGACTACGAGCAGTACTTC	CASSYRDRDYEQYF
NA	TRBJ1-4	TRBV28	TRBD1	TGTGCCAGCAGTTTTTCGGGACAGACTAATGAAAAACTGTTTTTT	CASSFSGQTNEKLFF
NA	TRBJ1-4	TRBV7-8	TRBD1	TGTGCCAGCAGCTTGAGGACAGGGGGAAATGAAAAACTGTTTTTT	CASSLRTGGNEKLFF
NA	TRBJ2-1	TRBV6-5	NA	TGTGCCGTCCTCGGCTGGGGGGATAACAATGAGCAGTTCTTC	CAVLGWGDNNEQFF
once	TRBJ2-3	TRBV29-1	NA	TGCAGCGTCCAAGGGGGCACAGATACGCAGTATTTT	CSVQGGTDTQYF
NA	TRBJ1-1	TRBV7-8	NA	TGTGCCAGCAGCTCCGGGCGAGGTTCGGGGTCCACTGAAGCTTTCTTT	CASSSGRGSGSTEAFF
NA	TRBJ1-1	TRBV2	NA	TGTGCCAGCAGCCAATCAGGGGTTACTGAAGCTTTCTTT	CASSQSGVTEAFF
NA	TRBJ1-2	TRBV6-1	TRBD1	TGTGCCAGCAGTGAAGTTTCAGGGGGATATGGCTACACCTTC	CASSEVSGGYGYTF
NA	TRBJ2-1	TRBV6-4	NA	TGTGCCAGCAGTGACAGCGGGTCCCACAATGAGCAGTTCTTC	CASSDSGSHNEQFF
NA	TRBJ1-1	TRBV19	NA	TGTGCCAGTCACGCGGAAAGGGGGTTTACTGAAGCTTTCTTT	CASHAERGFTEAFF
NA	TRBJ2-7	TRBV27	TRBD2	TGTGCCAGCAGTTCTGGACTAGCGTCCTACGAGCAGTACTTC	CASSSGLASYEQYF
NA	TRBJ2-6	TRBV11-3	TRBD1	TGTGCCAGCAGCTCCGGGACAGGACTGTCTGGGGCCAACGTCCTGACTTTC	CASSSGTGLSGANVLTF
NA	TRBJ1-5	TRBV12-5	NA	TGTGCTAGTGGTTTGACCGGTGCGCCCCAGCATTTT	CASGLTGAPQHF
NA	TRBJ1-4	TRBV2	TRBD1	TGTGCCAGCAGTGACCCCAGGGGGAGAACTAATGAAAAACTGTTTTTT	CASSDPRGRTNEKLFF
NA	TRBJ1-2	TRBV19	TRBD1	TGTGCCAGTAGTATACGCCGGGACAGCTATGGCTACACCTTC	CASSIRRDSYGYTF
NA	TRBJ1-2	TRBV29-1	NA	TGCAGCGTTGAAGCGGTCCGGGGTCGTCGCTACACCTTC	CSVEAVRGRRYTF
NA	TRBJ2-3	TRBV7-2	NA	TGTGCCAGCAGCTTAGTGGCTAGCGTAGTAGATACGCAGTATTTT	CASSLVASVVDTQYF
NA	TRBJ2-6	TRBV6-5	NA	TGTGCCAGCAGTTACAGAGTTGGGGCCAACGTCCTGACTTTC	CASSYRVGANVLTF
NA	TRBJ1-3	TRBV11-3	NA	TGTGCCAGCAGCTCGTCGGGGATCTCTGGAAACACCATATATTTT	CASSSSGISGNTIYF
NA	TRBJ1-1	TRBV12-5	NA	TGTGCTAGCGAGAGTGTTGAAGCTTTCTTT	CASESVEAFF
once	TRBJ1-2	TRBV5-1	NA	TGCGCCAGCAGCTTGGCCGTTTTTGGCTACACCTTC	CASSLAVFGYTF
NA	TRBJ1-2	TRBV7-2	TRBD1	TGTGCCAGCAGCTTACTTACAGGGGATTATGGCTACACCTTC	CASSLLTGDYGYTF
NA	TRBJ1-2	TRBV11-2	NA	TGTGCCAGCAGCCGGCGCGGGGCGCAATCCTATGGCTACACCTTC	CASSRRGAQSYGYTF
NA	TRBJ1-2	TRBV27	NA	TGTGCCAGCAGTTTAAAAGGGGCGGCGGAGAACTATGGCTACACCTTC	CASSLKGAAENYGYTF
NA	TRBJ2-2	TRBV15	NA	TGTGCCACCAGCAGAGATCTCGGTAACACCGGGGAGCTGTTTTTT	CATSRDLGNTGELFF
NA	TRBJ1-1	TRBV28	NA	TGTGCCAGCAGTTCCCCAGGGGACACTGAAGCTTTCTTT	CASSSPGDTEAFF
NA	TRBJ2-1	TRBV14	NA	TGTGCCAGCAGCCAAGGTTCGGTTCTCTCCTACAATGAGCAGTTCTTC	CASSQGSVLSYNEQFF
NA	TRBJ2-1	TRBV7-9	TRBD2	TGTGCCAGCAGCTTAGCAAGACTAGCAAGGCCCAGCTCCTACAATGAGCAGTTCTTC	CASSLARLARPSSYNEQFF
NA	TRBJ2-5	TRBV4-1	TRBD1	TGCGCCAGCAGCCGGACCGGGACAGGGGTTTGGTTTCAAGAGACCCAGTACTTC	CASSRTGTGVWFQETQYF
once	TRBJ1-1	TRBV27	NA	TGTGCCAGCAGTTTATCGTTTGGAGCCGAAGCTTTCTTT	CASSLSFGAEAFF
NA	TRBJ2-3	TRBV27	NA	TGTGCCAGCAGTTTCGACCGAGGAGTCACAGATACGCAGTATTTT	CASSFDRGVTDTQYF
NA	TRBJ2-1	TRBV6-1	TRBD1	TGTGCCAGCAGTAACACAGGGGCCTACAATGAGCAGTTCTTC	CASSNTGAYNEQFF
NA	TRBJ2-5	TRBV15	NA	TGTGCCACAGAATCCCCGGGGGATCAAGAGACCCAGTACTTC	CATESPGDQETQYF
NA	TRBJ1-1	TRBV6-4	NA	TGTGCCAGCAGTGACTCGAGCGTGATGAACACTGAAGCTTTCTTT	CASSDSSVMNTEAFF
NA	TRBJ2-3	TRBV15	NA	TGTGCCACCAGCAGAACTCGCACTAGCACAGATACGCAGTATTTT	CATSRTRTSTDTQYF
NA	TRBJ2-1	TRBV9	TRBD2	TGTGCCAGCAGCGGACAGTATACGGGACTAGCGGATTTTAATGAGCAGTTCTTC	CASSGQYTGLADFNEQFF
NA	TRBJ2-1	TRBV11-2	TRBD1	TGTGCCAGCAGCTCCCTCAGGGGGCGCCGTAATGAGCAGTTCTTC	CASSSLRGRRNEQFF
NA	TRBJ2-3	TRBV19	TRBD2	TGTGCCAGTACCCGGCGGGGGGGCACAGATACGCAGTATTTT	CASTRRGGTDTQYF
NA	TRBJ2-3	TRBV11-2	NA	TGTGCCAGCAGCTTAGTATCGGGAGTAGTGCCAGATACGCAGTATTTT	CASSLVSGVVPDTQYF
NA	TRBJ1-2	TRBV6-5	NA	TGTGCCAGCAGTTACGGAGAGGGCGGTGGCTACACCTTC	CASSYGEGGGYTF
NA	TRBJ1-4	TRBV19	TRBD1	TGTGCCAGTAGTATAGTGGGACAGTTAAATGAAAAACTGTTTTTT	CASSIVGQLNEKLFF
NA	TRBJ1-1	TRBV27	TRBD1	TGTGCCAGCAGTGCCTCAAACAGGGGGAAAAAAGCTTTCTTT	CASSASNRGKKAFF
NA	TRBJ2-5	TRBV7-2	TRBD1	TGTGCCAGCAGCCAACCGAGGGGACAGACGGAGACCCAGTACTTC	CASSQPRGQTETQYF
NA	TRBJ2-5	TRBV7-2	NA	TGTGCCAGCAACAAACCCCCGGGAGTTCCCGAGACCCAGTACTTC	CASNKPPGVPETQYF
NA	TRBJ2-1	TRBV10-2	TRBD2	TGCGCCAGCACTCTAGCGGGAGGGCCGAATGAGCAGTTCTTC	CASTLAGGPNEQFF
NA	TRBJ2-2	TRBV5-4	NA	TGTGCCAGCAGCCAGCGGGCCGCGAACACCGGGGAGCTGTTTTTT	CASSQRAANTGELFF
once	TRBJ2-2	TRBV9	NA	TGTGCCAGCAGCGTAGGTACAGCTCTATCCGGGGAGCTGTTTTTT	CASSVGTALSGELFF
NA	TRBJ1-2	TRBV7-9	NA	TGTGCCAGCAGGGGGGAGGCTAACTATGGCTACACCTTC	CASRGEANYGYTF